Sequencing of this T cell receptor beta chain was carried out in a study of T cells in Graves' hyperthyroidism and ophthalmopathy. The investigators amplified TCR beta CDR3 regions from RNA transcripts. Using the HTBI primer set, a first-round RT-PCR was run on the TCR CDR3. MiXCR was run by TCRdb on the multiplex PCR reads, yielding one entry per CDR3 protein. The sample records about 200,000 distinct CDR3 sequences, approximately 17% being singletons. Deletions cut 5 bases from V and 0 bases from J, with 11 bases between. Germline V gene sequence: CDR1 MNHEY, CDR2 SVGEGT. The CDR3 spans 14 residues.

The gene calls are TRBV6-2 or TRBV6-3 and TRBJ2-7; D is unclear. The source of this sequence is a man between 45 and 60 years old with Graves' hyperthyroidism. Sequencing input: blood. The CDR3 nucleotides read TGTGCCAGCAGTAGTGACACGACCTCCTACGAGCAGTACTTC. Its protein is CASSSDTTSYEQYF.